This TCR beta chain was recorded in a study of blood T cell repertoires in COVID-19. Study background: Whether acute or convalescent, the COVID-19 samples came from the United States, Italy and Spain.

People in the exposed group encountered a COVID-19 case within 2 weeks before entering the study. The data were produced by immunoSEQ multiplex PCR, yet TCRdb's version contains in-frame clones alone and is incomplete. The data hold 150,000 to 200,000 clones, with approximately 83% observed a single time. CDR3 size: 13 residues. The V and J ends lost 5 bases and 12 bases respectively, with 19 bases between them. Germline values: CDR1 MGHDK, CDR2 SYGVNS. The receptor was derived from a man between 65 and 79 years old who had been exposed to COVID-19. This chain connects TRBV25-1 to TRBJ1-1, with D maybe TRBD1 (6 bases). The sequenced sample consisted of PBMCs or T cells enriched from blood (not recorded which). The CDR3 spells CASSFPEGGKTFF. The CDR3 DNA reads TGTGCCAGCAGTTTCCCTGAGGGGGGGAAAACTTTCTTT. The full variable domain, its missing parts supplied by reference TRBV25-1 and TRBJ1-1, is EADIYQTPRYLVIGTGKKITLECSQTMGHDKMYWYQQDPGMELHLIHYSYGVNSTEKGDLSSESTVSRIRTEHFPLTLESARPSHTSQYLCASSFPEGGKTFFGQGTRLTVV.